The 21 T cell receptor beta chains below come from one sample, sequenced in a study of regulatory T cells in long-lasting Graves disease. Both iRepertoire HTBI primers and Arm-PCR of CDR3 regions were used to build the TCR beta libraries. TCRdb itself ran the multiplex PCR reads through MiXCR, one entry per CDR3 protein. Of about 430,000 distinct CDR3 sequences detected, roughly 21% appear once; the ten largest clones hold roughly an eighth. The time point is: persistent/refractory GD, antithyroid drugs over 5 years with positive TRAb. Preparation of the TCR library used RNA extracted from PBMCs. The source material was peripheral blood mononuclear cells (PBMCs), sampled when the disease was refractory, from a patient treated with antithyroid drugs. These receptor sequences come from a female donor with Graves disease.

The V call is TRBV5-4, the J call TRBJ2-7, with 9 bases fitting TRBD2. Germline CDR1 reads SGHNT; CDR2 reads YYREEE (reference sequence). V gave up 4 bases and J gave up 3 bases; unmatched junction bases: 8. The CDR3 consists of 15 residues. For the CDR3, the DNA is TGTGCCAGCAGCGAGGGGATAGCGGGAGTCTACGAGCAGTACTTC. Protein: CASSEGIAGVYEQYF.

This clonotype was seen repeatedly, ten times or more. The junction departs from germline at one end; a sequencing error may be responsible. The rearrangement links TRBV30 to TRBJ1-4; no clear D. This CDR3 has 10 residues. Germline CDR1 GTSNPN, CDR2 SVGIG (reference sequence). The CDR3 is CAGSREKLFF. The CDR3 DNA reads TGTGCCGGGAGCAGGGAAAAACTGTTTTTT.

This clonotype was seen only once. A much larger clone lies one base from this, so it may be a read error. The V gene is TRBV7-8, the J gene TRBJ2-7; 9 nucleotides align to TRBD1. The CDR3 sequence is 14 residues long. Germline V gene sequence: CDR1 SGHVS, CDR2 FQNEAQ. CDR3 sequence: CASSSGTGFHEQCF. As DNA, the CDR3 is TGTGCCAGCAGCTCCGGGACAGGGTTCCACGAGCAGTGCTTC. Together with reference TRBV7-8 and TRBJ2-7, the CDR3 gives the full variable domain: GAGVSQSPRYKVAKRGQDVALRCDPISGHVSLFWYQQALGQGPEFLTYFQNEAQLDKSGLPSDRFFAERPEGSVSTLKIQRTQQEDSAVYLCASSSGTGFHEQCFGPGTRLTVT.

As to this clonotype: With a far larger clone one base away, a read error is the likely cause. This chain joins TRBV28 and TRBJ1-2; 11 nucleotides line up with TRBD1. This CDR3 spans 17 amino acids. The germline CDR1 and CDR2 sequences are MDHEN and SYDVKM. V gave up 5 bases and J gave up 1 base; unmatched junction bases: 9. The CDR3 spells CASSAGTGGLVNYGYTF. The CDR3 nucleotides are TGTGCCAGCAGTGCCGGGACAGGGGGACTCGTTAACTATGGCTACACCTTC.

This clonotype has just a few counts. This chain joins TRBV6-2 or TRBV6-3 and TRBJ2-3, with TRBD2 identical over 10 bases. Germline values: CDR1 MNHEY, CDR2 SVGEGT. The ends lost 4 bases at V and 5 bases at J; junction bases unmatched: 6. The CDR3 extends over 15 amino acids. The chain's CDR3 is CASSSAGGQRDTQYF. For the CDR3, the DNA is TGTGCCAGCAGTTCAGCGGGAGGGCAGAGAGATACGCAGTATTTT.

V usage is TRBV12-3 or TRBV12-4 and J usage is TRBJ2-7; the D is unclear. The V and J ends lost 4 bases and 4 bases respectively, with 11 bases between them. This CDR3 has 13 amino acids. CDR3 loop: CASSSQQHYEQYF. CDR3 sequence (DNA): TGTGCCAGCAGTTCCCAACAGCATTACGAGCAGTACTTC.

CDR3 nucleotide sequence: TGTGCCAGCAGCTTGAGAACAGGGGGGAACACTGAAGCTTTCTTT. It codes for CASSLRTGGNTEAFF. V gene TRBV5-4 combines with J gene TRBJ1-1; 8 bases fit TRBD1. Germline assignment: CDR1 SGHNT and CDR2 YYREEE (reference sequence). The CDR3 is 15 residues long. With V trimmed by 1 base and J by 1 base, 3 bases remained unmatched.

The chain recombines TRBV5-4 with TRBJ2-4, with 10 bases lining up with TRBD2. With 0 bases clipped from V and 8 bases from J, the junction kept 2 bases outside the gene matches. Germline V gene data show CDR1 as SGHNT and CDR2 as YYREEE (reference sequence). The CDR3 contains 14 residues. As DNA, the CDR3 is TGTGCCAGCAGCTTGGGAGCGGGAGGGGACATTCAGTACTTC. It is translated as CASSLGAGGDIQYF.

DNA of the CDR3: TGTGCCAGCAGTACGACCCCAGGACTAGCGGAACTCACAGATACGCAGTATTTT. It specifies CASSTTPGLAELTDTQYF. This chain links TRBV12-3 or TRBV12-4 with TRBJ2-3; 10 positions match TRBD2. Trimming took 5 bases from V and 2 from J; bases not matched to a gene: 13. This CDR3 region has 18 residues.

The chain couples TRBV29-1 to TRBJ2-2; the D gene is possibly TRBD1 (6 bases). This CDR3 is built from 15 residues. Germline CDR1 SQVTM, CDR2 ANQGSEA. V lost 4 bases to trimming and J lost 0 bases, with 12 bases between them. The CDR3 reads CSVALQGTNTGELFF. The CDR3 nucleotides read TGCAGCGTTGCCCTGCAGGGGACGAACACCGGGGAGCTGTTTTTT.

This clonotype showed up many times. The rearrangement joins TRBV28 to TRBJ1-2; D not resolved. Per the germline V gene, CDR1 is MDHEN and CDR2 is SYDVKM. Trimming cost V 4 bases and J 4 bases, with 13 bases left between them. The CDR3 is 14 amino acids. CDR3 sequence (DNA): TGTGCCAGCAGTTCCTTGGTGGGTGCCTATGGCTACACCTTC. Translated, it gives CASSSLVGAYGYTF.

Of note for this clonotype: A much larger clone lies a single base off, so this may be a read error. V gene TRBV6-2 or TRBV6-3 combines with J gene TRBJ1-2; D is unresolved. CDR1 and CDR2 (germline): MNHEY, SVGEGT. This CDR3 spans 14 amino acids. The CDR3 sequence is CASSSGATNYGCTF. CDR3 DNA sequence: TGTGCCAGCAGTTCCGGAGCTACTAACTATGGCTGCACCTTC.

This clonotype was observed at least ten times. The chain couples TRBV5-6 to TRBJ1-1, with D perhaps TRBD1 (6 bases). CDR3 length equals 15 residues. Trimming pared 3 bases from V and 1 base from J, leaving 13 bases between. The germline V gene encodes CDR1 SGHDT and CDR2 YYEEEE. The chain's CDR3 is CASSSRLTGNTEAFF. In DNA form, the CDR3 reads TGTGCCAGCAGCTCCCGGTTGACAGGGAACACTGAAGCTTTCTTT. Based on the CDR3 plus reference TRBV5-6 and TRBJ1-1, the full variable domain is DAGVTQSPTHLIKTRGQQVTLRCSPKSGHDTVSWYQQALGQGPQFIFQYYEEEERQRGNFPDRFSGHQFPNYSSELNVNALLLGDSALYLCASSSRLTGNTEAFFGQGTRLTVV.

This clonotype was counted ten times or more. Here the CDR3 reads CASSYPASNEQYF. CDR3 in DNA: TGTGCCAGCAGTTACCCGGCTAGTAACGAGCAGTACTTC. The chain joins TRBV6-5 to TRBJ2-7; D is uncertain. The CDR3 consists of 13 residues. Trimming shortened V by 2 bases and J by 5 bases, and 10 bases separated the two germline ends. In germline, CDR1 is MNHEY, CDR2 SVGAGI.

On this clonotype: Given the absence of the conserved phenylalanine or tryptophan at the CDR3 end, a read error is likely. The rearrangement uses TRBV6-2 or TRBV6-3 and TRBJ2-6; D remains unclear. Germline V gives CDR1 MNHEY, CDR2 SVGEGT. The CDR3 is 18 residues long. Trimming pared 7 bases from V and 4 bases from J, leaving 23 bases between. The CDR3 is CASTLQENRVIGANVLTL. The CDR3 bases are TGTGCCAGCACCCTGCAGGAGAATCGAGTCATCGGGGCCAACGTCCTGACTCTC.

This clonotype appeared once. This may come from a read error, since a much larger clone is one base off. The V gene is TRBV4-3, the J gene TRBJ1-1; 7 nucleotides line up with TRBD1. There are 15 residues in the CDR3. Germline V gene sequence: CDR1 LGHNA, CDR2 YSLEER. Written as DNA, the CDR3 is TGCGCCGGCAGCCAAGATCCCGACAGGGTCGCTGAAGCTTTCTTT. Residues: CAGSQDPDRVAEAFF.

The chain uses TRBV12-3 or TRBV12-4 and TRBJ2-1; no firm D call. The CDR3 has 16 amino acids. V dropped 1 base and J dropped 0 bases, with 10 bases sitting between them. This CDR3 reads CASSLESLSSYNEQFF. CDR3 bases: TGTGCCAGCAGTTTAGAGTCTCTTAGCTCCTACAATGAGCAGTTCTTC.

This clonotype has a count of ten or more. The rearrangement uses TRBV7-8 and TRBJ2-7; TRBD2 agrees at 7 bases. The V segment lost 3 bases and the J segment 0 bases; nucleotides outside the gene matches: 5. The CDR3 is made up of 15 amino acids. Germline V gene lookup returns CDR1 SGHVS and CDR2 FQNEAQ. CDR3 loop: CASSFSGTTSYEQYF. The CDR3 region has the DNA TGTGCCAGCAGCTTTAGTGGGACTACCTCCTACGAGCAGTACTTC. Using reference TRBV7-8 and TRBJ2-7 for the parts outside the CDR3, the full variable domain is GAGVSQSPRYKVAKRGQDVALRCDPISGHVSLFWYQQALGQGPEFLTYFQNEAQLDKSGLPSDRFFAERPEGSVSTLKIQRTQQEDSAVYLCASSFSGTTSYEQYFGPGTRLTVT.

This clonotype was counted a few times. V and J are TRBV2 and TRBJ2-7; D call uncertain. The CDR3 covers 13 residues. Between the trimmed V and J ends, which lost 7 bases and 3 bases, there was a span of 13 bases. Germline V gives CDR1 SNHLY, CDR2 FYNNEI. The CDR3 nucleotides are TGTGCCAGCAACGGTCTTCCCAACTACGAGCAGTACTTC. This codes for CASNGLPNYEQYF.

The rearrangement links TRBV7-6 to TRBJ2-6; D is unclear. This CDR3 is 17 amino acids long. Germline CDR1 is SGHVS and CDR2 is FNYEAQ. V lost 1 base, J lost 0 bases, and 10 bases lay in between. CDR3 region: CASSLVVGYSGANVLTF. As DNA, the CDR3 is TGTGCCAGCAGCTTAGTGGTAGGGTACTCTGGGGCCAACGTCCTGACTTTC.

This clonotype occurred many times. The rearrangement joins TRBV11-2 to TRBJ1-2; the D is unclear. The CDR3 totals 14 residues. V dropped 1 base and J dropped 2 bases, with 8 bases sitting between them. Germline V CDR1 and CDR2: SGHAT, FQNNGV. In DNA, the CDR3 is TGTGCCAGCAGCTTAGTTGGCGCCAACTATGGCTACACCTTC. Translating it yields CASSLVGANYGYTF.